Each of the 7 T cell receptor beta chains below was sequenced from the same sample in a study of tissue T cells after allogeneic stem cell transplantation. Here immunoSEQ multiplex PCR was the method, and the copy in TCRdb shows in-frame clones only, minus some. The sample includes over 40,000 clones, 73% of them seen just once. Sequenced material: sorted cells pooled from one or two spleens. The receptors shown here come from a pool of C57BL/6 mice in good health.

Only one count was recorded for this clone. Genes and germline come from the mouse. The CDR3 end lies 1 residue beyond the end of the read and is filled in from the germline J gene. The chain joins TRBV16 to TRBJ2-5, with 8 bases lining up with TRBD2. In germline, CDR1 is SGHSA, CDR2 FRNQAP. The CDR3 extends over 15 amino acids. V was pared by 3 bases and J by 2 bases, with 4 bases of the junction left unmatched. Partial CDR3 DNA: TGTGCAAGCAGCTTTCCCGGACTGGGCCAAGACACCCAGTAC. Residues: CASSFPGLGQDTQY. The complete CDR3 protein is CASSFPGLGQDTQYF.

Comments on this clone: Gene names are mouse gene names. The read falls 1 residue short of the CDR3 end, and the missing part is taken from the germline J gene. The chain combines TRBV29 with TRBJ1-3; D may be TRBD1 (5 bases). V was clipped by 7 bases and J by 0 bases, with 10 bases between them. The CDR3 has 14 amino acids. Germline values: CDR1 MSHET, CDR2 SYDVDS. CDR3 DNA (partial): TGTGCTAGCACCCGCGACAGTTCTGGAAATACGCTCTAT. This codes for CASTRDSSGNTLY. The whole CDR3 sequence is CASTRDSSGNTLYF.

Turning to this clone: Mouse gene names apply. The CDR3 end falls 1 residue outside the read, so it is completed with the germline J gene. This chain uses TRBV16 with TRBJ1-1; D not certain. The CDR3 spans 11 residues. V was shortened by 1 base and J by 7 bases, with 4 bases between the two germline ends. From germline, CDR1 is SGHSA and CDR2 FRNQAP. The CDR3 bases that were read are TGTGCAAGCAGCTTAGGGAGAGAAGTCTTC. Amino acid sequence: CASSLGREVF. The CDR3 in its entirety is CASSLGREVFF.

For this clone: Gene names are mouse gene names. The CDR3 end lies 1 residue beyond the end of the read and is filled in from the germline J gene. J is TRBJ1-1 and V is TRBV4; no clear D. Germline assignment: CDR1 LGHDT and CDR2 YNNKQL (reference sequence). The CDR3 consists of 13 residues. The V gene lost 4 bases and the J gene lost 3 bases, with 9 bases spanning the gap. Incomplete CDR3 DNA: TGTGCCAGCAGCTCTCGACAATACACAGAAGTCTTC. Its translation: CASSSRQYTEVF. The entire CDR3 protein is CASSSRQYTEVFF. The full variable domain, completed using reference TRBV4 and TRBJ1-1, is ETAVFQTPNYHVTQVGNEVSFNCKQTLGHDTMYWYKQDSKKLLKIMFSYNNKQLIVNETVPRRFSPQSSDKAHLNLRIKSVEPEDSAVYLCASSSRQYTEVFFGKGTRLTVV.

To note about this clone: The germline and genes are mouse ones. Other DNA sequences from this sample encode an identical CDR3 as well. The CDR3 DNA, read in part, is TGTGCCTGGAGTCGGGGGGGGAGTCAAAACACCTTGTAC. Protein: CAWSRGGSQNTLY. The complete CDR3 reads CAWSRGGSQNTLYF. V usage is TRBV31 and J usage is TRBJ2-4; 7 bases agree with TRBD2. The read finishes 1 residue shy of the CDR3 end, and the germline J gene is used to complete it. J lost 0 bases, V lost 1 base, and 1 base had no gene match. Germline V gene data show CDR1 as GKSSPN and CDR2 as SITVG. The CDR3 is 14 residues long.

With regard to this clone: Any gene name here is a mouse gene name. From the germline J gene comes the end of the CDR3, since the read stops 1 residue before it. The same CDR3 arises from other DNA sequences in this sample as well. The chain recombines TRBV3 with TRBJ2-2; D remains unclear. CDR1 is SNHLY and CDR2 is FYNGKV in the germline V gene (reference sequence). The CDR3 sequence is 14 residues long. The germline V and J ends were trimmed by 2 bases and 0 bases, with 4 bases remaining between them. The CDR3 here is CASSLTSNTGQLYF. The covered CDR3 bases are TGTGCCAGCAGCTTAACGTCAAACACCGGGCAGCTCTAC.

For this clone: Any gene name here is a mouse gene name. The read terminates 1 residue before the CDR3 end, so the remaining end is supplied by the germline J gene. V and J are TRBV26 and TRBJ1-2; D is unclear. Trimming cost V 11 bases and J 0 bases, with 10 bases left between them. Germline V lookup: CDR1 KGHPV, CDR2 FQNQEV (reference sequence). CDR3 size: 12 residues. The CDR3 bases that were read are TGTGCCTCGACACTGGCAAACTCCGACTACACC. Residues: CASTLANSDYT. The whole CDR3 region reads CASTLANSDYTF.